Sequencing of this TCR beta chain was carried out in a study of cytomegalovirus exposure and HLA in healthy donors. The PCR contained 60 Vbeta and 13 Jbeta primers. TCRdb keeps only in-frame clones here, not all; method: immunoSEQ multiplex PCR. The data hold more than 200,000 clones, with roughly 80% observed a single time. Germline CDR1 is SGHDT and CDR2 is YYEEEE. The CDR3 totals 14 residues. V lost 2 bases to trimming and J lost 4 bases, with 9 bases between them. V gene TRBV5-6 combines with J gene TRBJ2-2; unclear D gene. This receptor was taken from a girl aged 2 to 10 in good health and CMV-seronegative. Material: PBMCs. CDR3 amino acids: CASSFLQSTGELFF. The CDR3 DNA follows: TGTGCCAGCAGCTTCTTACAGAGCACCGGGGAGCTGTTTTTT.